Below are 7 T cell receptor beta chains sequenced from a single sample in a study of cytomegalovirus exposure and HLA in healthy donors. Researchers ran the PCR with 60 Vbeta and 13 Jbeta primers. Sequenced by immunoSEQ multiplex PCR; TCRdb stores in-frame clones only, minus some. The sample contains roughly 120,000 clones, over 75% of which appear only once. The sample consisted of PBMCs. The receptors originated from a young woman in good health and CMV-seronegative.

This clone occurred once. The V gene is TRBV25-1, the J gene TRBJ2-7; D remains unclear. The ends were cut back, 6 bases at V and 0 bases at J, with 6 bases in the middle. There are 12 residues in the CDR3. Per germline, CDR1 MGHDK and CDR2 SYGVNS. The CDR3, as DNA: TGTGCCAGCAGCACAGTCTCCTACGAGCAGTACTTC. Translation: CASSTVSYEQYF.

V gene TRBV5-4 combines with J gene TRBJ1-2; D is unclear. The CDR3 has 14 residues. In germline, CDR1 is SGHNT, CDR2 YYREEE (reference sequence). V was pared by 0 bases and J by 4 bases, with 10 bases between. The CDR3 sequence: CASSLETVGYGYTF. The CDR3 DNA reads TGTGCCAGCAGCTTGGAAACAGTTGGCTATGGCTACACCTTC.

The chain combines TRBV4-1 with TRBJ1-6; perhaps TRBD1 as D (6 bases). The CDR3 totals 15 residues. The germline gives CDR1 MGHRA, CDR2 YSYEKL. V was clipped by 1 base and J by 7 bases, with 11 bases between them. The CDR3 region has the DNA TGCGCCAGCAGCCAAGCCGGGCAGGGGAATTCACCCCTCCACTTT. This sequence encodes CASSQAGQGNSPLHF.

This clone was counted only a few times. The rearrangement links TRBV5-6 to TRBJ1-5; no reliable D call. Trimming pared 2 bases from V and 4 bases from J, leaving 4 bases between. Germline CDR1 SGHDT, CDR2 YYEEEE. The CDR3 runs 12 residues. DNA for the CDR3: TGTGCCAGCAGCTTCCTGAATCAGCCCCAGCATTTT. Residues: CASSFLNQPQHF.

J is TRBJ2-1 and V is TRBV29-1; the D gene is possibly TRBD1 (5 bases). Germline V lookup: CDR1 SQVTM, CDR2 ANQGSEA. CDR3 length: 12 residues. Between the trimmed V and J ends, which lost 4 bases and 7 bases, there was a span of 11 bases. The CDR3 DNA follows: TGCAGCGTTGCTAGGGGCAATAATGAGCAGTTCTTC. This codes for CSVARGNNEQFF.

This sequence joins TRBV27 and TRBJ1-5; TRBD1 is a possible D gene (6 bases). The CDR3 has 14 residues. CDR1 MNHEY and CDR2 SMNVEV come from the germline V gene (reference sequence). V dropped 3 bases and J dropped 4 bases, with 10 bases sitting between them. The CDR3 here is CASSLNRVNQPQHF. DNA for the CDR3: TGTGCCAGCAGTTTGAACAGGGTAAATCAGCCCCAGCATTTT.

The CDR3 DNA reads TGTGCCAGCAGCAACGGACAGGGCAATCAGCCCCAGCATTTT. Its translation: CASSNGQGNQPQHF. The chain recombines TRBV7-6 with TRBJ1-5, with 7 bases identical to TRBD1. The length of the CDR3 is 14 residues. Germline lookup yields CDR1 SGHVS and CDR2 FNYEAQ. V shed 5 bases and J 2 bases; nucleotides not matched to a gene: 3.